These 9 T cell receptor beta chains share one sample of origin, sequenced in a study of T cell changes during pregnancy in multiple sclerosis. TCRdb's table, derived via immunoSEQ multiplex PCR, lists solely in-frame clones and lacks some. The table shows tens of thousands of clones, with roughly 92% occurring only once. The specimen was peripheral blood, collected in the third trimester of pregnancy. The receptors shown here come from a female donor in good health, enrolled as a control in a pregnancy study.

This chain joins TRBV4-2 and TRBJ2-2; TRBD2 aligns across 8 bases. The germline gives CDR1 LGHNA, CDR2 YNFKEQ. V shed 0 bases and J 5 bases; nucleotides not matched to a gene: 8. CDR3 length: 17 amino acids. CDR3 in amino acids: CASSQESGGGRTGELFF. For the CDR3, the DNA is TGTGCCAGCAGCCAAGAGTCCGGGGGGGGGAGGACCGGGGAGCTGTTTTTT.

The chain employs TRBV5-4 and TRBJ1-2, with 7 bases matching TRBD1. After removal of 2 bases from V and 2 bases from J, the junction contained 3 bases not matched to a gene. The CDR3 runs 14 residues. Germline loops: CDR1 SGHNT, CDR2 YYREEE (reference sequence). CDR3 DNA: TGTGCCAGCAGCTTACAGGGGACCAACTATGGCTACACCTTC. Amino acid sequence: CASSLQGTNYGYTF. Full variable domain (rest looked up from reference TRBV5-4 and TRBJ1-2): ETGVTQSPTHLIKTRGQQVTLRCSSQSGHNTVSWYQQALGQGPQFIFQYYREEENGRGNFPPRFSGLQFPNYSSELNVNALELDDSALYLCASSLQGTNYGYTFGSGTRLTVV.

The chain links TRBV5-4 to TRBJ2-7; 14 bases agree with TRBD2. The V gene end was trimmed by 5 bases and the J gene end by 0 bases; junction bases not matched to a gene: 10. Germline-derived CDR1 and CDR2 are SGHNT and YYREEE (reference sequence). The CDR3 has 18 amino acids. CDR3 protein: CASRPGLAGGLSSYEQYF. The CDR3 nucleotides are TGTGCCAGCAGACCTGGACTAGCGGGAGGCCTTAGCTCCTACGAGCAGTACTTC.

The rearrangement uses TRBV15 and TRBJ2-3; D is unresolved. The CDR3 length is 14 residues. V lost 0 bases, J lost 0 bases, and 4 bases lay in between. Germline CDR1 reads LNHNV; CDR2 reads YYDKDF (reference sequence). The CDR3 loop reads CATSRDGSTDTQYF. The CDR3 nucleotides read TGTGCCACCAGCAGAGATGGCAGCACAGATACGCAGTATTTT.

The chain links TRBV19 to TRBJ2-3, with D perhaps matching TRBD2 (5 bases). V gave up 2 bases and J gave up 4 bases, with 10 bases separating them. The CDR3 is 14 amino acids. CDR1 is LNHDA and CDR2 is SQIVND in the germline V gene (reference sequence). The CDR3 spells CASSILALADTQYF. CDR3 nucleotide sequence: TGTGCCAGTAGTATACTAGCCTTAGCAGATACGCAGTATTTT.

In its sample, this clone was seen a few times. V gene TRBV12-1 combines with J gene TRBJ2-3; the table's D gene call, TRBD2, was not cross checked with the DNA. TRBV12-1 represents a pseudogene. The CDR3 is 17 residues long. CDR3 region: CASSLGTSGEVTDTQYF. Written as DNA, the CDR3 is TGTGCCAGCAGCCTAGGGACTAGCGGGGAAGTGACAGATACGCAGTATTTT.

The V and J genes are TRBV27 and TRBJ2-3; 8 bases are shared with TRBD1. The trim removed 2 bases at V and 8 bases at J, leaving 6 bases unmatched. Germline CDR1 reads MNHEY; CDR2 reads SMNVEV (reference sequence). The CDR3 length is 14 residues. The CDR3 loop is CASSLTRGQGTQYF. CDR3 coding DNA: TGTGCCAGCAGTTTAACCAGGGGGCAAGGTACGCAGTATTTT.

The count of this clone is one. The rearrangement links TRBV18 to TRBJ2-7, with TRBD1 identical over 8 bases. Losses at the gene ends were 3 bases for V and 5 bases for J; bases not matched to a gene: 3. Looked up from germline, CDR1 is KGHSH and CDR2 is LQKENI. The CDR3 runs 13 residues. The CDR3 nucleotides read TGTGCCAGCTCACCCATGACAGGGGACGAGCAGTACTTC. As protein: CASSPMTGDEQYF.

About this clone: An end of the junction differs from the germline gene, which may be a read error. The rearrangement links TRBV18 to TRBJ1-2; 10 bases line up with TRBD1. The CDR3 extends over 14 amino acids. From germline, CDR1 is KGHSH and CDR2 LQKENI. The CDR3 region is CASTPAGQGTGYTF. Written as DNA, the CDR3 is TGTGCCAGCACACCGGCGGGACAGGGGACAGGCTACACCTTC.